The clone carrying this T cell receptor beta chain occurred many times. What it binds is unknown. In the authors' workflow: The study built a papillary thyroid cancer distant-metastasis classifier from CDR3 differences across clinicopathological groups. TCRdb redid the clone calls on the PCR reads using MiXCR. TCRdb's processing, not the authors' own work, is the source of the V and J calls. Among more than 90,000 clones listed, approximately 11% were seen once. These data are taken from a study of metastatic and nonmetastatic thyroid tumors. Overall study context: Comparison of repertoires was carried out across blood and tumor or nodule tissue from malignant and benign thyroid patients. Regarding the study as a whole: It was reported that TCR beta diversity was significantly higher in malignant thyroid tumors than benign nodules, in blood and tumor.

Germline-derived CDR1 and CDR2 are SGHRS and YFSETQ. CDR3 length: 14 amino acids. Trimming left V 1 base short and J 5 bases short, with 11 bases between. No patient received treatment before thyroid surgery. This TCR was sampled from a female donor with papillary thyroid cancer or a benign thyroid nodule (not recorded which). Some clones in this sample may be carry-over from other donors' samples. Source material: blood. The rearrangement links TRBV5-1 to TRBJ2-3; perhaps TRBD1 as D (6 bases). CDR3 DNA sequence: TGCGCCAGCAGCTTGACAGGGTTGGTAGATACGCAGTATTTT. Protein sequence: CASSLTGLVDTQYF. Together with reference TRBV5-1 and TRBJ2-3, the CDR3 gives the full variable domain: KAGVTQTPRYLIKTRGQQVTLSCSPISGHRSVSWYQQTPGQGLQFLFEYFSETQRNKGNFPGRFSGRQFSNSRSEMNVSTLELGDSALYLCASSLTGLVDTQYFGPGTRLTVL.